This entry concerns a single T cell receptor (beta chain). In the original processing: Amplification from reference gene primers served as the basis for estimated nucleated cell counts. The method was immunoSEQ multiplex PCR; TCRdb's version includes in-frame clones alone and lacks a portion of them. V and J calls and clone size come straight from that table; D and trimming were deduced from the DNA. Of over 400,000 clones detected, approximately 83% appear once; the ten largest clones hold approximately 3.2%. CDR3 length: 14 residues. Trimming removed 2 bases from V and 9 bases from J, with 11 bases in between. CDR1 is LGHDT and CDR2 is YNNKEL in the germline V gene (reference sequence). This record comes from a study of blood T cell repertoires in COVID-19. Study at large: There were acute and convalescent COVID-19 samples, and they came from the United States, Italy and Spain. Sources were T cells, B-cell-depleted T cells, or PBMCs; the material itself was cDNA or gDNA.

The chain recombines TRBV3-1 (or the pseudogene TRBV3-2) with TRBJ1-6; D possibly corresponds to TRBD1 (5 bases). The receptor was isolated from a human donor in a cohort sampled during active COVID-19. Input material: peripheral blood. CDR3 protein: CASSQTRGGSPLHF. Written as DNA, the CDR3 is TGTGCCAGCAGCCAAACCCGGGGGGGTTCACCCCTCCACTTT.